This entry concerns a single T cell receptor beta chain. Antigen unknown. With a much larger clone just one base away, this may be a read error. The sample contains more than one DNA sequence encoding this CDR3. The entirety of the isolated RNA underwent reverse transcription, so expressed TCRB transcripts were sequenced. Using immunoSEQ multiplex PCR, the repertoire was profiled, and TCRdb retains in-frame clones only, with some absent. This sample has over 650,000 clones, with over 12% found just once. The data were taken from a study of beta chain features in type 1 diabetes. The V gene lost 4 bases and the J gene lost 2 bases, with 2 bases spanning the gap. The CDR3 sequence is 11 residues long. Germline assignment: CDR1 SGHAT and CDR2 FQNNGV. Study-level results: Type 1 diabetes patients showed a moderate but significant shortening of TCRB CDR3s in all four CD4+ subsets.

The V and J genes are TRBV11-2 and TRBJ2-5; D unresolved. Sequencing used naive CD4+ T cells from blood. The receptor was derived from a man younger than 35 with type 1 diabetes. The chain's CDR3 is CASSSQETQYF. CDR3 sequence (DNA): TGTGCCAGCAGCTCTCAAGAGACCCAGTACTTC.